These 13 T cell receptor beta chains were sequenced from one sample in a study of cytomegalovirus exposure and HLA in healthy donors. In the PCR, 60 Vbeta and 13 Jbeta primers were used. Clones were read by immunoSEQ multiplex PCR, and TCRdb kept only the in-frame ones, dropping some. The sample consists of around 100,000 clones, 79% of them appearing once. Source material: PBMCs. Every receptor here comes from a woman between 40 and 55 years old in good health and CMV-seronegative.

The chain links TRBV5-1 to TRBJ2-2; weak D call: TRBD2 (5 bases). The ends were cut back, 7 bases at V and 5 bases at J, with 15 bases in the middle. The CDR3 consists of 14 residues. Germline CDR1 SGHRS, CDR2 YFSETQ. CDR3 in amino acids: CASYPAESTGELFF. The DNA of the CDR3 is TGCGCCAGCTACCCAGCGGAGTCTACCGGGGAGCTGTTTTTT.

This clone turned up a few times. The sample contains more than one DNA sequence encoding this CDR3. The genes are TRBV7-2 and TRBJ2-7, with D tentatively TRBD2 (6 bases). The V gene lost 5 bases and the J gene lost 10 bases, with 12 bases spanning the gap. The CDR3 runs 11 residues. Germline V gene lookup returns CDR1 SGHTA and CDR2 FQGNSA. CDR3 DNA sequence: TGTGCCAGCAGCCCGGGGGAGCGTCAGTACTTC. Its protein is CASSPGERQYF. The complete variable domain, with remaining parts taken from reference TRBV7-2 and TRBJ2-7, reads GAGVSQSPSNKVTEKGKDVELRCDPISGHTALYWYRQSLGQGLEFLIYFQGNSAPDKSGLPSDRFSAERTGGSVSTLTIQRTQQEDSAVYLCASSPGERQYFGPGTRLTVT.

This clone came up once. V is TRBV18 and J is TRBJ1-1; D is undetermined. The germline CDR1 and CDR2 sequences are KGHSH and LQKENI. CDR3 length: 16 amino acids. The germline V and J ends were trimmed by 3 bases and 0 bases, with 14 bases remaining between them. CDR3 residues: CASSPTHGEMNTEAFF. The DNA of the CDR3 is TGTGCCAGCTCACCGACTCACGGCGAGATGAACACTGAAGCTTTCTTT.

This sequence joins TRBV4-3 and TRBJ2-7; D not resolved. The V and J ends lost 0 bases and 4 bases respectively, with 16 bases between them. Germline V gene lookup returns CDR1 LGHNA and CDR2 YSLEER. The CDR3 spans 16 residues. CDR3 coding DNA: TGCGCCAGCAGCCAAGATGCTGGCGACAATTCTTACGAGCAGTACTTC. Its protein is CASSQDAGDNSYEQYF.

V is TRBV14 and J is TRBJ1-1, with TRBD1 as a possible D gene (6 bases). This CDR3 contains 17 residues. Per germline, CDR1 SGHDN and CDR2 FVKESK. V lost 4 bases to trimming and J lost 2 bases, with 20 bases between them. CDR3 DNA: TGTGCCAGCAGCCTGAGACAGGCCCCCTTAGAAAACACTGAAGCTTTCTTT. Protein product: CASSLRQAPLENTEAFF.

CDR3 residues: CASTRFGTGTYNEQFF. CDR3 sequence (DNA): TGTGCCAGCACCCGCTTTGGGACAGGGACCTACAATGAGCAGTTCTTC. The chain combines TRBV13 with TRBJ2-1, with 9 bases matching TRBD1. From germline, CDR1 is PRHDT and CDR2 FYEKMQ (reference sequence). Trimming took 7 bases from V and 2 from J; bases not matched to a gene: 9. The CDR3 extends over 16 amino acids.

The chain joins TRBV11-2 to TRBJ2-2; 8 bases are shared with TRBD1. The CDR3 sequence is 15 residues long. With V trimmed by 5 bases and J by 7 bases, 9 bases remained unmatched. Germline values: CDR1 SGHAT, CDR2 FQNNGV. The CDR3 nucleotides are TGTGCCAGCAGCGTCCAGGGGGCGCTTGGCGGGGAGCTGTTTTTT. It encodes CASSVQGALGGELFF. Full variable domain (rest looked up from reference TRBV11-2 and TRBJ2-2): EAGVAQSPRYKIIEKRQSVAFWCNPISGHATLYWYQQILGQGPKLLIQFQNNGVVDDSQLPKDRFSAERLKGVDSTLKIQPAKLEDSAVYLCASSVQGALGGELFFGEGSRLTVL.

V usage is TRBV7-8 and J usage is TRBJ2-2, with 9 bases that match TRBD2. J was trimmed by 6 bases and V by 5 bases; bases with no gene match: 7. The CDR3 runs 15 residues. Germline V gene lookup returns CDR1 SGHVS and CDR2 FQNEAQ. The CDR3 bases are TGTGCCAGCAGCGCCAGGACTAGCGTGTCCGGGGAGCTGTTTTTT. It codes for CASSARTSVSGELFF.

This sequence joins TRBV23-1 and TRBJ2-1, with TRBD2 matching over 8 bases. TRBV23-1 is annotated as an ORF whose role is uncertain. The V gene end was trimmed by 6 bases and the J gene end by 8 bases; junction bases not matched to a gene: 18. The CDR3 extends over 17 amino acids. The DNA for the CDR3 is TGCGCCAGCAGAGCAGCCCTCACGGGTAGCGGGAACGATGAGCAGTTCTTC. Its translation is CASRAALTGSGNDEQFF.

Concerning this clone: The junction shows a germline mismatch at one end, possibly a read error. This chain joins TRBV7-9 and TRBJ1-2; D is possibly TRBD1 (6 bases). Per the germline V gene, CDR1 is SEHNR and CDR2 is FQNEAQ (reference sequence). The CDR3 contains 18 residues. CDR3: CSSSRIIPRADRSYGYTF. The CDR3 bases are TGTTCCAGCAGCCGTATTATCCCCCGGGCCGACAGGTCCTATGGCTACACCTTC.

This clone was detected only a few times. V gene TRBV18 combines with J gene TRBJ1-2, with TRBD1 identical over 7 bases. With 0 bases clipped from V and 4 bases from J, the junction kept 11 bases outside the gene matches. In germline, CDR1 is KGHSH, CDR2 LQKENI. The CDR3 contains 17 residues. This CDR3 reads CASSPPAGTGDPYGYTF. CDR3 sequence (DNA): TGTGCCAGCTCACCACCCGCCGGTACAGGGGATCCCTATGGCTACACCTTC.

The chain has TRBV27 and TRBJ1-5; D ambiguous. Germline V gives CDR1 MNHEY, CDR2 SMNVEV (reference sequence). V was pared by 6 bases and J by 2 bases, with 11 bases between. The CDR3 contains 14 residues. DNA for the CDR3: TGTGCCAGCAGAGGTGTGAGGGGCAATCAGCCCCAGCATTTT. Residues: CASRGVRGNQPQHF.

This clone was observed a few times. The chain is built from TRBV29-1 and TRBJ1-2, with TRBD1 identical over 10 bases. CDR1 is SQVTM, CDR2 ANQGSEA, per germline. The CDR3 consists of 13 residues. V gave up 6 bases and J gave up 2 bases; unmatched junction bases: 3. CDR3 amino acids: CSVAGQGNYGYTF. CDR3 coding DNA: TGCAGCGTGGCGGGACAGGGGAACTATGGCTACACCTTC.